The 22 T cell receptor beta chains in this list originate from one sample, sequenced in a study of blood T cells in healthy people across ages. Together with a sample-barcoded 5' primer, a J-beta primer mix was included in a second PCR lasting about 6 to 12 cycles. TCRdb called the 5' RACE reads again in MiXCR, with one record for every CDR3 protein. The sample contains 1.5 million to 1.9 million distinct CDR3 sequences, around 40% of which appear only once. The specimen was blood. Every receptor here comes from a woman aged 18 to 35 in good health.

There are a few counts of this clonotype. The chain joins TRBV5-1 to TRBJ2-3, with 14 bases matching TRBD2. The V and J ends lost 4 bases and 4 bases, in that order; junction bases with no gene match: 5. CDR1 SGHRS and CDR2 YFSETQ come from the germline V gene. This CDR3 is 16 amino acids long. CDR3 in amino acids: CASSQGLAGEPDTQYF. DNA of the CDR3: TGCGCCAGCAGCCAGGGACTAGCGGGGGAGCCAGATACGCAGTATTTT.

The chain joins TRBV20-1 to TRBJ2-1; 9 bases are shared with TRBD2. Germline V lookup: CDR1 DFQATT, CDR2 SNEGSKA (reference sequence). Trimming removed 3 bases from V and 0 bases from J; junction bases left unmatched: 9. The CDR3 has 17 residues. CDR3 region: CSARGGLATSSYNEQFF. Here the CDR3 DNA reads TGCAGTGCTAGGGGGGGACTAGCCACCAGCTCCTACAATGAGCAGTTCTTC.

This clonotype occurred a few times. The chain is built from TRBV2 and TRBJ2-3; 11 nucleotides align to TRBD2. The V gene's germline CDR1 is SNHLY and CDR2 FYNNEI. This CDR3 is built from 16 residues. Losses at the gene ends were 7 bases for V and 1 base for J; bases not matched to a gene: 7. The CDR3, as DNA: TGTGCCAGCACCCTTTTAGCGGGGGGGGGCACAGATACGCAGTATTTT. This codes for CASTLLAGGGTDTQYF.

This clonotype was seen only a few times. This chain joins TRBV6-2 or TRBV6-3 and TRBJ2-3, with 7 positions matching TRBD1. The V segment lost 4 bases and the J segment 1 base; nucleotides outside the gene matches: 11. Looked up from germline, CDR1 is MNHEY and CDR2 is SVGEGT. The CDR3 loop spans 17 amino acids. CDR3 in DNA: TGTGCCAGCAGTTCCAGGGACAGCCTGTGGGGCACAGATACGCAGTATTTT. It yields the protein CASSSRDSLWGTDTQYF.

About this clonotype: The junction does not match germline at one end; this may be a read error. The gene calls are TRBV20-1 and TRBJ1-5; D unresolved. The CDR3 is 13 amino acids. CDR1 and CDR2 (germline): DFQATT, SNEGSKA (reference sequence). The CDR3 spells CSARGLSSQPQHF. The CDR3 region has the DNA TGCAGTGCTAGAGGGTTGAGCAGTCAGCCCCAGCATTTT.

This clonotype was counted a few times. The chain is built from TRBV7-9 and TRBJ1-1; D unclear. The germline gives CDR1 SEHNR, CDR2 FQNEAQ (reference sequence). The CDR3 runs to 13 residues. V was pared by 5 bases and J by 3 bases, with 10 bases between. CDR3: CASSPPGYTEAFF. CDR3 coding DNA: TGTGCCAGCAGCCCCCCGGGGTACACTGAAGCTTTCTTT.

Only a few counts were recorded for this clonotype. The chain combines TRBV4-2 with TRBJ2-1, with 8 bases matching TRBD2. V trimming: 1 base; J trimming: 4 bases; junction bases outside the gene matches: 9. This CDR3 spans 17 amino acids. Germline loops: CDR1 LGHNA, CDR2 YNFKEQ. The CDR3 here is CASSQGASGLRYNEQFF. In DNA, the CDR3 is TGTGCCAGCAGCCAAGGGGCTAGCGGGCTAAGGTACAATGAGCAGTTCTTC.

This sequence joins TRBV9 and TRBJ2-3; perhaps D is TRBD1 or TRBD2 (5 bases each). The germline V and J ends were trimmed by 4 bases and 3 bases, with 27 bases remaining between them. The CDR3 contains 19 residues. Germline CDR1 and CDR2: SGDLS and YYNGEE. The CDR3 sequence: CASSSRGDHLSAATDTQYF. The CDR3 DNA is TGTGCCAGCAGCTCTCGAGGGGACCACCTTTCGGCCGCGACAGATACGCAGTATTTT.

The V gene is TRBV5-1, the J gene TRBJ2-7; 7 bases map to TRBD2. CDR1 and CDR2 from the germline V gene are SGHRS and YFSETQ. V gave up 2 bases and J gave up 5 bases; unmatched junction bases: 10. CDR3 size: 15 residues. CDR3 nucleotide sequence: TGCGCCAGCAGCTTCTCAAATCCCGGGGGGAACGAGCAGTACTTC. It is translated as CASSFSNPGGNEQYF.

The chain joins TRBV4-2 to TRBJ1-6; no firm D call. The CDR3 has 15 residues. Trimming pared 0 bases from V and 8 bases from J, leaving 11 bases between. Germline assignment: CDR1 LGHNA and CDR2 YNFKEQ. CDR3 amino acids: CASSQDGIPDSPLHF. CDR3 DNA: TGTGCCAGCAGCCAAGACGGGATTCCTGATTCACCCCTCCACTTT.

The rearrangement uses TRBV10-3 and TRBJ2-3, with a weak D call TRBD2 (7 bases). This CDR3 spans 17 amino acids. Germline CDR1 reads ENHRY; CDR2 reads SYGVKD. Trimming pared 3 bases from V and 2 bases from J, leaving 18 bases between. DNA for the CDR3: TGTGCCATCAGTGATTGGTCTGCGGGGGCCCCCACAGATACGCAGTATTTT. It is translated as CAISDWSAGAPTDTQYF.

V gene TRBV20-1 combines with J gene TRBJ2-1; 10 nucleotides match TRBD2. Germline V gene data show CDR1 as DFQATT and CDR2 as SNEGSKA (reference sequence). CDR3 length: 15 amino acids. With V trimmed by 0 bases and J by 5 bases, 4 bases remained unmatched. For the CDR3, the DNA is TGCAGTGCTAGAGATCCAGCGGGAGGGGACAATGAGCAGTTCTTC. As protein: CSARDPAGGDNEQFF.

As regards this clonotype: Compared with germline, one end of the junction differs, possibly owing to a read error. The rearrangement joins TRBV27 to TRBJ2-7; D is ambiguous. CDR3 length: 14 residues. CDR1 MNHEY and CDR2 SMNVEV come from the germline V gene (reference sequence). The CDR3, as DNA: TGTGCCAGCAGTTTATCGGCTACCTCCGACGAGCAGTACTTC. Translation gives CASSLSATSDEQYF.

This clonotype was seen a handful of times. This chain joins TRBV10-3 and TRBJ2-1; D call uncertain. The ends were cut back, 10 bases at V and 0 bases at J, with 13 bases in the middle. The length of the CDR3 is 14 residues. CDR1 and CDR2 from the germline V gene are ENHRY and SYGVKD. The CDR3 is CATSPKSSYNEQFF. In DNA, the CDR3 is TGTGCCACCAGCCCCAAAAGCTCCTACAATGAGCAGTTCTTC.

The sample holds a few counts of this clonotype. The chain is built from TRBV7-2 and TRBJ1-2; perhaps TRBD1 as D (6 bases). With 5 bases removed from V and 2 bases from J, the gap between germline ends came to 12 bases. The CDR3 loop spans 14 amino acids. The V gene's germline CDR1 is SGHTA and CDR2 FQGNSA. CDR3 DNA: TGTGCCAGCAGCATCCCTGGACAGAACTATGGCTACACCTTC. Amino acid sequence: CASSIPGQNYGYTF.

This clonotype was seen ten or more times. The chain combines TRBV6-2 or TRBV6-3 with TRBJ2-1; 10 bases match TRBD1. This CDR3 is 14 amino acids long. The J segment lost 3 bases and the V segment lost 7 bases, leaving 3 bases of the junction unmatched. The germline CDR1 and CDR2 sequences are MNHEY and SVGEGT. DNA for the CDR3: TGTGCCAGCACCCGGACAGGGGGCTACAATGAGCAGTTCTTC. It encodes CASTRTGGYNEQFF.

This clonotype was recorded a few times. The rearrangement links TRBV6-2 or TRBV6-3 to TRBJ2-1; 9 positions agree with TRBD2. The CDR3 loop spans 17 amino acids. With V trimmed by 4 bases and J by 6 bases, 13 bases remained unmatched. Germline assignment: CDR1 MNHEY and CDR2 SVGEGT. The CDR3 protein is CASSFPLSGSRANEQFF. CDR3 coding DNA: TGTGCCAGCAGTTTCCCCCTTAGCGGGAGCCGGGCCAATGAGCAGTTCTTC.

Only one count was recorded for this clonotype. Given the absence of the conserved phenylalanine or tryptophan at the CDR3 end, a read error is likely. The chain couples TRBV10-2 to TRBJ2-7; possibly TRBD2 for D (5 bases). Trimming removed 8 bases from V and 0 bases from J, with 11 bases in between. The CDR3 is made up of 13 amino acids. Germline CDR1 WSHSY, CDR2 SAAADI. Here the CDR3 DNA reads TGCGCCAGCGGACTGAGGAGCTCCTACGAGCAGTACTTA. Translated, it gives CASGLRSSYEQYL.

This clonotype was seen only a few times. The chain recombines TRBV7-9 with TRBJ1-2, with unresolved D. Deletions cut 6 bases from V and 1 base from J, with 12 bases between. Germline V lookup: CDR1 SEHNR, CDR2 FQNEAQ (reference sequence). The CDR3 runs 14 residues. CDR3 coding DNA: TGTGCCAGCAGAACGGGATTGAATAACTATGGCTACACCTTC. This encodes CASRTGLNNYGYTF.

The V call is TRBV27, the J call TRBJ2-1; 14 bases are shared with TRBD2. The CDR3 sequence is 18 residues long. With 4 bases clipped from V and 7 bases from J, the junction kept 12 bases outside the gene matches. Germline values: CDR1 MNHEY, CDR2 SMNVEV (reference sequence). The CDR3 here is CASSSPLTSGRAENEQFF. The CDR3 DNA reads as TGTGCCAGCAGTTCCCCCCTGACTAGCGGGAGGGCCGAGAATGAGCAGTTCTTC.

J is TRBJ1-2 and V is TRBV18; D not resolved. V was clipped by 1 base and J by 1 base, with 10 bases between them. Germline V CDR1 and CDR2: KGHSH, LQKENI. This CDR3 spans 15 amino acids. The DNA of the CDR3 is TGTGCCAGCTCACCACTGGGAAACTTTAACTATGGCTACACCTTC. This encodes CASSPLGNFNYGYTF.

This chain joins TRBV12-3 or TRBV12-4 and TRBJ1-5; D is undetermined. Trimming took off 4 bases at V and 1 base at J, with 8 bases between the two ends. The CDR3 runs 14 residues. For the CDR3, the DNA is TGTGCCAGCAGTTCGAGTATGAGCAATCAGCCCCAGCATTTT. Amino acids: CASSSSMSNQPQHF.